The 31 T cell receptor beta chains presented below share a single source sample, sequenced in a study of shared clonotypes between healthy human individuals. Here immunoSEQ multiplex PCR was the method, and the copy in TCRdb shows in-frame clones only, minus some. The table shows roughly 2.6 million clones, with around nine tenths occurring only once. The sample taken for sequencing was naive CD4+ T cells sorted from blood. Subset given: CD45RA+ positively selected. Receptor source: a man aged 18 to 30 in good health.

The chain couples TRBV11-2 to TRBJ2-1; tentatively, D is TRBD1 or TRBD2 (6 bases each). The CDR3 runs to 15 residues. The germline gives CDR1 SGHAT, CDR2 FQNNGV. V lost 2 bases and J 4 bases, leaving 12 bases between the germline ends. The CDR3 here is CASSLRGQKYNEQFF. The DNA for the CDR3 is TGTGCCAGCAGCTTACGGGGGCAGAAATACAATGAGCAGTTCTTC.

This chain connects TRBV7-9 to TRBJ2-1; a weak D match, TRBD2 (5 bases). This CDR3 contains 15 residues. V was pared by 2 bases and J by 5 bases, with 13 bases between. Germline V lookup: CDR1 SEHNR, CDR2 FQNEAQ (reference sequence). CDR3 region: CASSLPTGSNNEQFF. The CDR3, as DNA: TGTGCCAGCAGCTTACCGACGGGATCAAACAATGAGCAGTTCTTC.

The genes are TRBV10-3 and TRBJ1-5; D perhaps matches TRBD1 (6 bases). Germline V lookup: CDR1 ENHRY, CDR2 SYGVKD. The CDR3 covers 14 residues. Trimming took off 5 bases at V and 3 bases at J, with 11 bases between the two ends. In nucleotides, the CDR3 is TGTGCCATCAGTCCTATGGGGGCCAATCAGCCCCAGCATTTT. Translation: CAISPMGANQPQHF.

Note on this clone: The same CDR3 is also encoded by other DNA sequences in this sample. For the CDR3, the DNA is TGTGCCAGTAGTATACGGGTAGGGGAGACCCAGTACTTC. It encodes CASSIRVGETQYF. V gene TRBV19 combines with J gene TRBJ2-5; the D is unclear. Germline V CDR1 and CDR2: LNHDA, SQIVND (reference sequence). Between the trimmed V and J ends, which lost 2 bases and 5 bases, there was a span of 9 bases. The CDR3 is 13 residues long. Based on the CDR3 plus reference TRBV19 and TRBJ2-5, the full variable domain is DGGITQSPKYLFRKEGQNVTLSCEQNLNHDAMYWYRQDPGQGLRLIYYSQIVNDFQKGDIAEGYSVSREKKESFPLTVTSAQKNPTAFYLCASSIRVGETQYFGPGTRLLVL.

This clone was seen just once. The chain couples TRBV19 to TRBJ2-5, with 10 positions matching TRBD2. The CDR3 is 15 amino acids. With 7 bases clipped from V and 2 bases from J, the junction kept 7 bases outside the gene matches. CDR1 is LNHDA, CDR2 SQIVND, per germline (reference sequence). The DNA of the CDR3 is TGTGCCAGTACCCGTGGTAGCGGGGGGCAAGAGACCCAGTACTTC. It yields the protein CASTRGSGGQETQYF.

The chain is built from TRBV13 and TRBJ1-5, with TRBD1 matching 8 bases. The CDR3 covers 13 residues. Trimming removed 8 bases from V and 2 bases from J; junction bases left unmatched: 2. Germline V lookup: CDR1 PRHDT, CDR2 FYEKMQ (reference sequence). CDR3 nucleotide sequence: TGTGCCAGCGGACAGGGTCGCAATCAGCCCCAGCATTTT. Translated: CASGQGRNQPQHF.

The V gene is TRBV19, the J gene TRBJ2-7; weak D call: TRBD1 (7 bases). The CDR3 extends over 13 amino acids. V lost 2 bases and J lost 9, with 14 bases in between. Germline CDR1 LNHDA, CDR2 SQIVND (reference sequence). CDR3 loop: CASSIQGGDRQYF. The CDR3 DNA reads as TGTGCCAGTAGTATACAGGGGGGCGATCGGCAGTACTTC.

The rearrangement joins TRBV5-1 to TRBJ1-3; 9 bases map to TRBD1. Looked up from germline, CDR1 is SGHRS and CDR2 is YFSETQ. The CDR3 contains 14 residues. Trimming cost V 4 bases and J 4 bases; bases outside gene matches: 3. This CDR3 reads CASSAGQGGNTIYF. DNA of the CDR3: TGCGCCAGCAGCGCGGGACAGGGAGGAAACACCATATATTTT.

The CDR3 coding sequence is TGTGCCAGTAGTGCCGGGACTAGCGACTACAATGAGCAGTTCTTC. As protein: CASSAGTSDYNEQFF. V gene TRBV19 combines with J gene TRBJ2-1, with 10 bases lining up with TRBD2. The CDR3 is made up of 15 amino acids. V gave up 5 bases and J gave up 3 bases; unmatched junction bases: 4. CDR1 is LNHDA and CDR2 is SQIVND in the germline V gene (reference sequence).

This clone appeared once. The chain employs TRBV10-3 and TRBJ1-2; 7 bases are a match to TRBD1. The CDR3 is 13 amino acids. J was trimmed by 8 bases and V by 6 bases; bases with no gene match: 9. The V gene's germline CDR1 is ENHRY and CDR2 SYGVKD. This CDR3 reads CAIRTGTAYGYTF. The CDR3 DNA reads TGTGCCATCAGGACCGGGACAGCTTACGGCTACACCTTC.

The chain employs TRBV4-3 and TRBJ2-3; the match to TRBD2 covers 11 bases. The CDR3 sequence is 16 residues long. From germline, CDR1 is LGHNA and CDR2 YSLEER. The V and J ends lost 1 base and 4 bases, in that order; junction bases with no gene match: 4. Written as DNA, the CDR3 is TGCGCCAGCAGCCAAGGGGCTAGCGGGAGGCCAGATACGCAGTATTTT. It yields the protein CASSQGASGRPDTQYF.

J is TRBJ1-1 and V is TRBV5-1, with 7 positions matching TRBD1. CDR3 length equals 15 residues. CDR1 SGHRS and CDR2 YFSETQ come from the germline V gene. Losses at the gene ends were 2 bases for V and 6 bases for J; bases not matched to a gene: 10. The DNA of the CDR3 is TGCGCCAGCAGCTTTACAGGGGATTTTGGCCCTGAAGCTTTCTTT. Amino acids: CASSFTGDFGPEAFF.

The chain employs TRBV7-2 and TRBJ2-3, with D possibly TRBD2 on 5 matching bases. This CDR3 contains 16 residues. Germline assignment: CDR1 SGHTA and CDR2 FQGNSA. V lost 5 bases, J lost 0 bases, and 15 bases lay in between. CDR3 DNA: TGTGCCAGCAGCCCCTCCAGACTAACTAGCACAGATACGCAGTATTTT. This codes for CASSPSRLTSTDTQYF.

The CDR3 loop is CASSLPGYFGYTF. The DNA of the CDR3 is TGTGCCAGCAGCTTACCAGGGTATTTTGGCTACACCTTC. V gene TRBV7-9 combines with J gene TRBJ1-2; possibly TRBD1 for D (5 bases). This CDR3 is 13 amino acids long. Germline CDR1 is SEHNR and CDR2 is FQNEAQ (reference sequence). V shed 2 bases and J shed 7 bases, with 11 bases lying between them.

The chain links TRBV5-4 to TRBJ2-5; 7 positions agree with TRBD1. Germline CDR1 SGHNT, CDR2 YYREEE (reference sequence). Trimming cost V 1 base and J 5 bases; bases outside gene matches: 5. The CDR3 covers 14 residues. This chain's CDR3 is CASSLNQGQETQYF. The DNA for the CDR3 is TGTGCCAGCAGCTTGAATCAGGGACAGGAGACCCAGTACTTC. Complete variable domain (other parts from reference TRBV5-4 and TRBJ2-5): ETGVTQSPTHLIKTRGQQVTLRCSSQSGHNTVSWYQQALGQGPQFIFQYYREEENGRGNFPPRFSGLQFPNYSSELNVNALELDDSALYLCASSLNQGQETQYFGPGTRLLVL.

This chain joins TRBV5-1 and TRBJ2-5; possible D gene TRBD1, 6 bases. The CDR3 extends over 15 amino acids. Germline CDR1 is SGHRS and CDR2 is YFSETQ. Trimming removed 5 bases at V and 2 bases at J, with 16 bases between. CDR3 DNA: TGCGCCAGCAGATTCGGGACATCGGCACAAGAGACCCAGTACTTC. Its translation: CASRFGTSAQETQYF.

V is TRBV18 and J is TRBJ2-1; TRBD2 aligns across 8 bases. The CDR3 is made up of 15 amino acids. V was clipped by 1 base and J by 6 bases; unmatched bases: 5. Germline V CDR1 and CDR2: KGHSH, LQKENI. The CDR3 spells CASSPQQRGRNEQFF. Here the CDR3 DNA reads TGTGCCAGCTCACCACAGCAGCGGGGGCGCAATGAGCAGTTCTTC. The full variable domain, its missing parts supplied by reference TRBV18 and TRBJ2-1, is NAGVMQNPRHLVRRRGQEARLRCSPMKGHSHVYWYRQLPEEGLKFMVYLQKENIIDESGMPKERFSAEFPKEGPSILRIQQVVRGDSAAYFCASSPQQRGRNEQFFGPGTRLTVL.

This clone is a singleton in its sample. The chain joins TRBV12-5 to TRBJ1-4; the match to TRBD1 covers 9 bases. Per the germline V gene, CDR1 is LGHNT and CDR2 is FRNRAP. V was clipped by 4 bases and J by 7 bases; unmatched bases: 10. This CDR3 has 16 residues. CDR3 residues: CASGWHRGRAGEKLFF. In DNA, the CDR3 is TGTGCTAGTGGTTGGCACAGGGGGCGAGCAGGTGAAAAACTGTTTTTT. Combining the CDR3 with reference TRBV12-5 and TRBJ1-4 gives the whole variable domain DARVTQTPRHKVTEMGQEVTMRCQPILGHNTVFWYRQTMMQGLELLAYFRNRAPLDDSGMPKDRFSAEMPDATLATLKIQPSEPRDSAVYFCASGWHRGRAGEKLFFGSGTQLSVL.

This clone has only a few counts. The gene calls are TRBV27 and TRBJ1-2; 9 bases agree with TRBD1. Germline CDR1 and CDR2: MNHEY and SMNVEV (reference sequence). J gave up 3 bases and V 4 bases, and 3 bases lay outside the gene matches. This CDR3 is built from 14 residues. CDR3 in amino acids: CASSSRTGDYGYTF. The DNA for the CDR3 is TGTGCCAGCAGTTCGCGGACAGGGGACTATGGCTACACCTTC.

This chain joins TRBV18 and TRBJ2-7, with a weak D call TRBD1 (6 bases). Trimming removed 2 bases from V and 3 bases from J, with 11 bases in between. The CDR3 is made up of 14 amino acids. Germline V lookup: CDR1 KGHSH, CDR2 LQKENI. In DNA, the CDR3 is TGTGCCAGCTCACCAGGGGGCTCCCGCTACGAGCAGTACTTC. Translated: CASSPGGSRYEQYF.

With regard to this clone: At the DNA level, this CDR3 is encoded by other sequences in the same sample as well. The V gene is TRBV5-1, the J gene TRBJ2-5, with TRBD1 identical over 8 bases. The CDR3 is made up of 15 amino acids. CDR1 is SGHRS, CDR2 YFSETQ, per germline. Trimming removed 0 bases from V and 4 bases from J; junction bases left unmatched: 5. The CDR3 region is CASSLGQGARETQYF. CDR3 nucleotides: TGCGCCAGCAGCTTGGGCCAGGGGGCCCGAGAGACCCAGTACTTC.

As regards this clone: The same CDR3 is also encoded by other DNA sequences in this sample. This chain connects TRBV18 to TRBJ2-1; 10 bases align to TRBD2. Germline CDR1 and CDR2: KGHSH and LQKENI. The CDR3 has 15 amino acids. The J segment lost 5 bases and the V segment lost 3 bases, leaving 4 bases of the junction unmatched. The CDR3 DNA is TGTGCCAGCTCACCTAGGACTAGCGGAAACAATGAGCAGTTCTTC. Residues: CASSPRTSGNNEQFF.

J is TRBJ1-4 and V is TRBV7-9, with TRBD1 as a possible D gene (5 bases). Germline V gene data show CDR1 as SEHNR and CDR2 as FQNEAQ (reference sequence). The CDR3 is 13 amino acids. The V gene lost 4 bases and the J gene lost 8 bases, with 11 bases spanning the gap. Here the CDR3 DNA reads TGTGCCAGCAGCTGGGGGGATCTGGAAAAACTGTTTTTT. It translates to CASSWGDLEKLFF.

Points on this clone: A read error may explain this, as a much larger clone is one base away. CDR3 DNA sequence: TGCGCCAGCAGCTTTACAGATACGCAGTATTTT. Protein product: CASSFTDTQYF. V and J are TRBV4-1 and TRBJ2-3; D is unresolved. The CDR3 runs 11 residues. In germline, CDR1 is MGHRA, CDR2 YSYEKL. With 5 bases removed from V and 3 bases from J, the gap between germline ends came to 3 bases.

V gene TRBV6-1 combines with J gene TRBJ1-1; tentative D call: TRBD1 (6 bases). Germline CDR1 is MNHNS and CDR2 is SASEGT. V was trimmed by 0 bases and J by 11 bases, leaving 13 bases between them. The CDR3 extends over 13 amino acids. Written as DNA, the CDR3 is TGTGCCAGCAGTGAAGCGCTTCACAGGGAGGCTTTCTTT. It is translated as CASSEALHREAFF.

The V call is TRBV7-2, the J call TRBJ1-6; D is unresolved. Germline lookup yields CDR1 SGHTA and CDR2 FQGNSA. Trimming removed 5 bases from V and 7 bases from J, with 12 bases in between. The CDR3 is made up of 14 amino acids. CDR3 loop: CASSSEGWNSPLHF. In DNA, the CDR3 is TGTGCCAGCAGCAGCGAGGGTTGGAATTCACCCCTCCACTTT.

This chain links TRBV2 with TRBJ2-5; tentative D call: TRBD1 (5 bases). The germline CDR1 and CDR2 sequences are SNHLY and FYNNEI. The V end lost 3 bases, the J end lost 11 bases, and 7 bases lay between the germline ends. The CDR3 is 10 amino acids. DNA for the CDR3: TGTGCCAGCAGTGAGACAGTTCAGTACTTC. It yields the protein CASSETVQYF.

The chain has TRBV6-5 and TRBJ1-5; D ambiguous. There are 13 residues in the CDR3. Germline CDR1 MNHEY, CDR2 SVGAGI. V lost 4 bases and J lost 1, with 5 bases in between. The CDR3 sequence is CASSSVSNQPQHF. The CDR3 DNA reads TGTGCCAGCAGTTCCGTGAGCAATCAGCCCCAGCATTTT.

The CDR3: CATRTGQATYEQYF. The DNA for the CDR3 is TGTGCAACCCGGACAGGGCAGGCCACCTACGAGCAGTACTTC. V usage is TRBV19 and J usage is TRBJ2-7, with 8 bases fitting TRBD1. The CDR3 contains 14 residues. Germline CDR1 is LNHDA and CDR2 is SQIVND (reference sequence).

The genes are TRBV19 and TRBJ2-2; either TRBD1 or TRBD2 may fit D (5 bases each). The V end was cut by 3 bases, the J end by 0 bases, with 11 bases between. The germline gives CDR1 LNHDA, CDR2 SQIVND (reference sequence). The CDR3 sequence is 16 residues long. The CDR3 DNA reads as TGTGCCAGTAGTATTCTGGGGGTAGCGAACACCGGGGAGCTGTTTTTT. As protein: CASSILGVANTGELFF.

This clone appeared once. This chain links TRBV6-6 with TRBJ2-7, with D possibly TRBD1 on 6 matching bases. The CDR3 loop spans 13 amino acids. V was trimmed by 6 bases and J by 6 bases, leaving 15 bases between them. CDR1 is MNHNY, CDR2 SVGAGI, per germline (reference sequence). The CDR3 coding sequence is TGTGCCAGCAGCCCCAGGACAGTAATCGAGCAGTACTTC. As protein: CASSPRTVIEQYF.